This TCR beta chain was recorded in a study of cytomegalovirus exposure and HLA in healthy donors. The sample holds a few counts of this clone. 13 Jbeta primers and 60 Vbeta primers were used for the PCR. Only in-frame clones appear in the TCRdb table, and some are missing; sequencing was by immunoSEQ multiplex PCR. The sample includes some 130,000 clones, roughly 76% of them seen just once. V shed 7 bases and J shed 6 bases, with 9 bases lying between them. Germline V gene data show CDR1 as KGHSH and CDR2 as LQKENI. The CDR3 length is 11 residues. The specimen was PBMCs. This receptor was identified in a woman in her 40s in good health and CMV-seronegative. The gene calls are TRBV18 and TRBJ1-1; D gene unclear. CDR3 in amino acids: CASFLGSEAFF. DNA for the CDR3: TGTGCCAGCTTCCTAGGCTCTGAAGCTTTCTTT.